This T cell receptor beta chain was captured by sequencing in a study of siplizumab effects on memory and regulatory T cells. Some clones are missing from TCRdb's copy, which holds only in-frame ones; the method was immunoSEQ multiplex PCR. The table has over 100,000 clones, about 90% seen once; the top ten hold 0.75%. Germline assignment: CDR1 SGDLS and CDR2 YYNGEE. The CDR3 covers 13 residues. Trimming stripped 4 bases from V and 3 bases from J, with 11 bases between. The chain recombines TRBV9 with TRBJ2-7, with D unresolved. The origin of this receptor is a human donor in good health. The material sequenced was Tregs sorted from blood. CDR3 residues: CASSPGIVYEQYF. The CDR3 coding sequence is TGTGCCAGCAGCCCCGGAATAGTCTACGAGCAGTACTTC.